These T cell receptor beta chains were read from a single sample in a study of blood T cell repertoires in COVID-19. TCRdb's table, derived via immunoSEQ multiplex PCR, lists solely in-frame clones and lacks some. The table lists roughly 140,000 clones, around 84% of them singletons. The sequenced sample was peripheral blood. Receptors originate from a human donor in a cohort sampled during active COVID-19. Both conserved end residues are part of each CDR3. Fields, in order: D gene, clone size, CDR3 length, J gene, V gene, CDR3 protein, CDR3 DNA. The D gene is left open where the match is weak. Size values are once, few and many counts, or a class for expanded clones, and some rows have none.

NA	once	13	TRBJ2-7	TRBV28	CASSQGSTYEQYF	TGTGCCAGCAGTCAGGGGTCGACCTACGAGCAGTACTTC
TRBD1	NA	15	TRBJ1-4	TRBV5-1	CASSLEGQGPSELFF	TGCGCCAGCAGCTTGGAGGGACAGGGGCCTTCGGAACTGTTTTTT
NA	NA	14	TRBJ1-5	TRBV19	CASSIMSPNQPQHF	TGTGCCAGTAGTATTATGAGTCCGAACCAGCCCCAGCATTTT
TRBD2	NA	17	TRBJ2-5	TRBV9	CASSAGTSGGFQETQYF	TGTGCCAGCAGCGCCGGGACTAGCGGGGGATTTCAAGAGACCCAGTACTTC
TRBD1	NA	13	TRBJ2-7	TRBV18	CASSQTGGYEQYF	TGTGCCAGCTCCCAGACAGGGGGCTACGAGCAGTACTTC
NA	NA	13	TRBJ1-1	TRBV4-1	CASSPISNTEAFF	TGCGCCAGCAGCCCTATATCGAACACTGAAGCTTTCTTT
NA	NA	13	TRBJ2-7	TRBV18	CASSPSGGYEQYF	TGTGCCAGCTCACCCTCCGGCGGGTACGAGCAGTACTTC
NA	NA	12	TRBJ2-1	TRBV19	CASNGLNNEQFF	TGTGCCAGTAATGGACTCAACAATGAGCAGTTCTTC
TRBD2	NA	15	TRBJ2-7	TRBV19	CASRGGGAASREQYF	TGTGCCAGCCGCGGGGGTGGGGCCGCCTCTCGCGAGCAGTACTTC
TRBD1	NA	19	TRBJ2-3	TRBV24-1	CATSDTRDRGRPSTDTQYF	TGTGCCACCAGTGATACCCGGGACAGGGGTCGACCAAGCACAGATACGCAGTATTTT
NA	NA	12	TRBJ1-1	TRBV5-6	CASSLVYTEAFF	TGTGCCAGCAGCTTGGTTTACACCGAAGCTTTCTTT
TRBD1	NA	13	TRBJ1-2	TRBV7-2	CASSLGQGSGYTF	TGTGCCAGCAGCTTAGGACAGGGAAGTGGCTACACCTTC
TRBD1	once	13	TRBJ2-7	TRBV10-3	CAIGTGDFYEQYF	TGTGCCATCGGGACAGGGGACTTCTACGAGCAGTACTTC
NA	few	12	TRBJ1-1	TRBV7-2	CASSLARGEAFF	TGTGCCAGCAGCTTAGCGCGGGGTGAAGCTTTCTTT
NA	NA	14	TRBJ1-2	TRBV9	CASSVDGRNYGYTF	TGTGCCAGCAGCGTAGATGGCAGAAACTATGGCTACACCTTC
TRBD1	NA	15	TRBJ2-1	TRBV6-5	CASSYGTGGLDEQFF	TGTGCCAGCAGTTACGGGACAGGGGGTCTCGATGAGCAGTTCTTC
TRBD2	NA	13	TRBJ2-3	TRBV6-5	CASKELGGHTQYF	TGTGCCAGCAAGGAGCTGGGAGGGCATACGCAGTATTTT
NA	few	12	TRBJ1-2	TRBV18	CASSPGQRGYTF	TGTGCCAGCTCACCAGGACAGAGAGGCTACACCTTC
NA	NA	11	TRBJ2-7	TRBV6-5	CASVGGVEQYF	TGTGCCAGCGTAGGGGGGGTCGAGCAGTACTTC
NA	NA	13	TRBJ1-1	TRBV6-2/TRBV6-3	CASSYSSKTKAFF	TGTGCCAGCAGTTACTCGTCCAAGACTAAAGCTTTCTTT
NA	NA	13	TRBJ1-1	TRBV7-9	CASSLVVNTEAFF	TGTGCCAGCAGCTTAGTCGTGAACACTGAAGCTTTCTTT
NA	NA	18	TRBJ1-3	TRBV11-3	CASSLDVFLGTSGNTIYF	TGTGCCAGCAGCTTAGATGTCTTCCTCGGTACCTCTGGAAACACCATATATTTT
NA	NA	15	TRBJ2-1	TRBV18	CASSPSWGGPNEQFF	TGTGCCAGCTCACCCTCCTGGGGAGGACCAAATGAGCAGTTCTTC
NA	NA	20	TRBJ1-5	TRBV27	CASSLAGPRAVLEGPQPQHF	TGTGCCAGCAGTTTAGCGGGGCCCAGGGCGGTGTTAGAAGGTCCTCAGCCCCAGCATTTT
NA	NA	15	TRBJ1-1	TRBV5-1	CASSLTRVSNTEAFF	TGCGCCAGCAGTTTGACACGGGTTTCGAACACTGAAGCTTTCTTT
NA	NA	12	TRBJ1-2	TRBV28	CASSFRRGGYTF	TGTGCCAGCAGCTTTAGACGGGGGGGCTACACCTTC
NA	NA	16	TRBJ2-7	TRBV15	CATSRGRGVGGDEQYF	TGTGCCACCAGCAGAGGTAGGGGAGTCGGCGGGGACGAGCAGTACTTC
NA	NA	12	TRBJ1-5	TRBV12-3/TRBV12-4	CASSPSGGPQHF	TGTGCCAGCAGTCCCTCGGGTGGGCCCCAGCATTTT
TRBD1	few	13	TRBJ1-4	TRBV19	CASSTTGVEKLFF	TGTGCCAGTAGTACGACAGGGGTTGAAAAACTGTTTTTT
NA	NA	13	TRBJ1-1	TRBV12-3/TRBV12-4	CASSFGGGTEAFF	TGTGCCAGCAGTTTCGGGGGGGGAACTGAAGCTTTCTTT
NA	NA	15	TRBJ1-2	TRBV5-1	CASSPDSLNSYGYTF	TGCGCCAGCAGCCCAGACAGCCTAAACAGTTATGGCTACACCTTC
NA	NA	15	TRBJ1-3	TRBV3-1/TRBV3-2	CASSLQGSSGNTIYF	TGTGCCAGCAGCCTACAGGGTTCCTCTGGAAACACCATATATTTT
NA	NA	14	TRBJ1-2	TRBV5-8	CASSSPGSRYGYTF	TGTGCCAGCAGCTCTCCAGGGTCCCGCTATGGCTACACCTTC
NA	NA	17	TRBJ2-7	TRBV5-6	CASSTTPGTRSSYEQYF	TGTGCCAGCAGCACGACCCCTGGGACAAGAAGCTCCTACGAGCAGTACTTC
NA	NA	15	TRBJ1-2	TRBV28	CASSLARGGDYGYTF	TGTGCCAGCAGTTTGGCTCGCGGGGGGGACTATGGCTACACCTTC
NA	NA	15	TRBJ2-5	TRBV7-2	CASSLARTAQETQYF	TGTGCCAGCAGCTTAGCGCGGACAGCCCAAGAGACCCAGTACTTC
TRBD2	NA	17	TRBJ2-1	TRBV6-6	CASSGSSGGISYNEQFF	TGTGCCAGCAGTGGATCTAGCGGGGGTATCTCCTACAATGAGCAGTTCTTC
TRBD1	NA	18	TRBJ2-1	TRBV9	CASSVGGQGASSYNEQFF	TGTGCCAGCAGCGTAGGAGGGCAGGGGGCGAGCTCCTACAATGAGCAGTTCTTC
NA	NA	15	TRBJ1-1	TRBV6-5	CASRREGEVGTEAFF	TGTGCCAGCAGGAGGGAGGGGGAGGTTGGCACTGAAGCTTTCTTT
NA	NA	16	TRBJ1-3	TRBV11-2	CASSLVPGSSGNTIYF	TGTGCCAGCAGCTTAGTCCCCGGTAGCTCTGGAAACACCATATATTTT
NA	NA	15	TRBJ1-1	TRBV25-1	CASSEPLQAYTEAFF	TGTGCCAGCAGTGAACCTTTACAGGCCTACACTGAAGCTTTCTTT
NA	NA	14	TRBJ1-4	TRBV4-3	CASSQGQAVEKLFF	TGCGCCAGCAGCCAAGGACAGGCGGTTGAAAAACTGTTTTTT
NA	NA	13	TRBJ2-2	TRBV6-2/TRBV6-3	CASSFDSTGELFF	TGTGCCAGCAGTTTCGACAGCACCGGGGAGCTGTTTTTT
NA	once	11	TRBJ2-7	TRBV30	CAWSSDREENF	TGTGCCTGGAGTTCCGACAGGGAGGAAAACTTC
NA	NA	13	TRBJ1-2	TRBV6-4	CASSDSGGEGYTF	TGTGCCAGCAGTGACTCTGGGGGGGAAGGCTACACCTTC
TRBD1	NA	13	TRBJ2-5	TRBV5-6	CASSSGGSETQYF	TGTGCCAGCAGCTCAGGGGGCTCAGAGACCCAGTACTTC
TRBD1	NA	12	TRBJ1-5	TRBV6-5	CASSTGDQPQHF	TGTGCCAGCAGTACAGGGGATCAGCCCCAGCATTTT
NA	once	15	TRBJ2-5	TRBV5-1	CASSLYDRSQETQYF	TGCGCCAGCAGCCTATACGACAGGTCTCAAGAGACCCAGTACTTC
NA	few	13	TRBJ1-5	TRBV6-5	CASRGTPNQPQHF	TGTGCCAGCAGGGGGACACCGAATCAGCCCCAGCATTTT
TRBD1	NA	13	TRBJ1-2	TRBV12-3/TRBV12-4	CASSSGGGYGYTF	TGTGCCAGCAGCTCAGGGGGCGGCTATGGCTACACCTTC
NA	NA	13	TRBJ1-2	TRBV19	CASSIRQGPGYTF	TGTGCCAGTAGTATTAGGCAGGGGCCTGGCTACACCTTC
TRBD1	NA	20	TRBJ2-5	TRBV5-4	CASSLARPRGGQGAQETQYF	TGTGCCAGCAGCTTGGCCCGGCCTCGCGGCGGACAGGGGGCCCAAGAGACCCAGTACTTC
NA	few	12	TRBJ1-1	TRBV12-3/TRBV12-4	CASATGNTEAFF	TGTGCCAGCGCAACAGGGAACACTGAAGCTTTCTTT
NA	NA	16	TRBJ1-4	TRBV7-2	CASSQGTRGGGEKLFF	TGTGCCAGCAGCCAAGGGACAAGGGGAGGGGGTGAAAAACTGTTTTTT
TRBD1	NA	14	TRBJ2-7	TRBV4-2	CASSGQGGSYEQYF	TGTGCCAGCAGCGGACAGGGGGGGTCCTACGAGCAGTACTTC
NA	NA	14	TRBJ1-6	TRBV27	CASSDRIKNSPLHF	TGTGCCAGCAGTGACAGGATTAAAAATTCACCCCTCCACTTT
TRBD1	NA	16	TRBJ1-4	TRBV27	CASSWTGDRGYEKLFF	TGTGCCAGCAGTTGGACTGGAGACAGGGGGTATGAAAAACTGTTTTTT
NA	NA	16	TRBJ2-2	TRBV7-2	CASSLEAGSNTGELFF	TGTGCCAGCAGCTTAGAAGCAGGCTCGAACACCGGGGAGCTGTTTTTT
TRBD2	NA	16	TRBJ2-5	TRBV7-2	CASSLLAGGTQETQYF	TGTGCCAGCAGCTTATTAGCGGGGGGGACACAAGAGACCCAGTACTTC
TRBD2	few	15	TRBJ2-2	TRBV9	CASSSRGGATGELFF	TGTGCCAGCAGCTCTCGCGGGGGGGCCACCGGGGAGCTGTTTTTT